This T cell receptor (beta chain) is from a study of cytomegalovirus exposure and HLA in healthy donors. Study overall: Earlier, 200 million or so T cells were analyzed, and 90 million to 140 million unique TCR beta sequences were found among them.

Trimming removed 5 bases from V and 8 bases from J; junction bases left unmatched: 6. The V gene's germline CDR1 is LGHNT and CDR2 FRNRAP. This CDR3 region has 16 residues. This clone was counted only a few times. Its matching antigen is unknown. In the PCR, 60 Vbeta and 13 Jbeta primers were used. Generated by immunoSEQ multiplex PCR, the TCRdb table keeps only in-frame clones and is missing some. The sample includes 95,000 to 150,000 clones, roughly 76% of them seen just once. General study findings and limits: Cytomegalovirus status was reportedly diagnosed by the classifier with high specificity and sensitivity. Later, an analysis found that common viral pathogens appeared to be linked with several of the most significant clusters.

The TCR comes from a woman between 50 and 59 years old in good health and CMV-seronegative. The chain links TRBV12-5 to TRBJ2-1; 16 bases line up with TRBD2. Material: PBMCs. This CDR3 reads CASGPGLAGGQDEQFF. The DNA for the CDR3 is TGTGCTAGTGGTCCGGGACTAGCGGGAGGGCAGGATGAGCAGTTCTTC.